These 24 T cell receptor beta chains were sequenced from one sample in a study of patients and donors after allogeneic stem cell transplantation. TCRdb processed the RT-PCR reads anew with MiXCR; each CDR3 protein has one entry. Among fewer than 200,000 distinct CDR3 sequences, around 30% were seen once, and the ten largest hold about 3%. The sequencing sample was made of blood, either unsorted or a sorted T cell fraction (not recorded which). The receptors here all came from a human donor who was either an allogeneic HSCT recipient or a stem cell or donor lymphocyte infusion donor (not recorded which). It is not recorded whose cells these are; they may come from a transplant donor.

The chain employs TRBV12-3 or TRBV12-4 and TRBJ1-4, with D unresolved. The CDR3 covers 17 residues. With 2 bases removed from V and 5 bases from J, the gap between germline ends came to 18 bases. This chain's CDR3 is CASSLFPPGSKNEKLFF. The CDR3 DNA sequence: TGTGCCAGCAGTTTATTTCCCCCCGGCTCAAAAAATGAAAAACTGTTTTTT.

This clonotype occurred once. The CDR3 nucleotides are TGTGCCAGCAGCCCCGGGACAGCCTCCTACAATGAGCAGTTCTTC. It codes for CASSPGTASYNEQFF. This chain connects TRBV7-3 to TRBJ2-1; 7 bases align to TRBD1. V shed 5 bases and J 0 bases; nucleotides not matched to a gene: 4. Germline CDR1 reads SGHTA; CDR2 reads FQGTGA. CDR3 length: 15 residues.

J is TRBJ2-1 and V is TRBV14; no firm D call. The CDR3 is 12 amino acids. V lost 4 bases and J 9 bases, leaving 10 bases between the germline ends. Germline values: CDR1 SGHDN, CDR2 FVKESK. The CDR3 DNA follows: TGTGCCAGCAGCCCATCCCAGATTGAGCAGTTCTTC. The encoded protein is CASSPSQIEQFF. The full variable domain, its missing parts supplied by reference TRBV14 and TRBJ2-1, is EAGVTQFPSHSVIEKGQTVTLRCDPISGHDNLYWYRRVMGKEIKFLLHFVKESKQDESGMPNNRFLAERTGGTYSTLKVQPAELEDSGVYFCASSPSQIEQFFGPGTRLTVL.

The chain uses TRBV9 and TRBJ2-2; a weak D match, TRBD1 (6 bases). This CDR3 contains 16 residues. Germline CDR1 is SGDLS and CDR2 is YYNGEE. V lost 5 bases, J lost 3 bases, and 17 bases lay in between. The CDR3 nucleotides are TGTGCCAGCAGTGTTATGAGGGGGACCGACACCGGGGAGCTGTTTTTT. As protein: CASSVMRGTDTGELFF.

The chain recombines TRBV9 with TRBJ2-1, with D uncertain. The V gene's germline CDR1 is SGDLS and CDR2 YYNGEE. The V gene lost 4 bases and the J gene lost 9 bases, with 14 bases spanning the gap. This CDR3 contains 13 residues. The chain's CDR3 is CASSPSVPREQFF. The CDR3 DNA is TGTGCCAGCAGCCCATCCGTCCCCCGTGAGCAGTTCTTC. The variable domain in full, completed from reference TRBV9 and TRBJ2-1, reads DSGVTQTPKHLITATGQRVTLRCSPRSGDLSVYWYQQSLDQGLQFLIQYYNGEERAKGNILERFSAQQFPDLHSELNLSSLELGDSALYFCASSPSVPREQFFGPGTRLTVL.

V usage is TRBV6-2 or TRBV6-3 and J usage is TRBJ2-7; D gene uncertain. The CDR3 loop spans 15 amino acids. Germline loops: CDR1 MNHEY, CDR2 SVGEGT. V was cut by 0 bases and J by 9 bases, with 18 bases left in between. The CDR3, as DNA: TGTGCCAGCAGTTACTCCGGGCCCGGACCTGTTGGGCAGTACTTC. Amino acids: CASSYSGPGPVGQYF.

This clonotype was found a few times. The V call is TRBV9, the J call TRBJ2-7; no firm D call. Germline CDR1 SGDLS, CDR2 YYNGEE. V shed 4 bases and J shed 0 bases, with 11 bases lying between them. The CDR3 runs to 14 residues. CDR3 residues: CASSPLPSSYEQYF. DNA for the CDR3: TGTGCCAGCAGCCCCCTTCCGAGCTCCTACGAGCAGTACTTC.

The rearrangement links TRBV12-3 or TRBV12-4 to TRBJ1-2; 8 nucleotides agree with TRBD1. This CDR3 contains 13 residues. V was clipped by 6 bases and J by 6 bases; unmatched bases: 6. CDR3 in amino acids: CASSPGQEDGYTF. In nucleotides, the CDR3 is TGTGCCAGCAGCCCGGGACAGGAGGATGGCTACACCTTC.

The table lists this clonotype with a few counts. The chain carries TRBV12-3 or TRBV12-4 and TRBJ1-2; TRBD1 might be the D (6 bases). Trimming cost V 5 bases and J 4 bases, with 11 bases left between them. CDR3 length: 13 residues. CDR3 DNA sequence: TGTGCCAGCAGTCTACAGGGCCTCTATGGCTACACCTTC. It translates to CASSLQGLYGYTF.

This clonotype has ten or more counts. V gene TRBV20-1 combines with J gene TRBJ1-4, with 8 bases fitting TRBD1. The CDR3 consists of 16 residues. Losses at the gene ends were 0 bases for V and 2 bases for J; bases not matched to a gene: 5. Germline V gene data show CDR1 as DFQATT and CDR2 as SNEGSKA (reference sequence). For the CDR3, the DNA is TGCAGTGCTAGAGATTGGAGACAGGGGACTAATGAAAAACTGTTTTTT. Translating it yields CSARDWRQGTNEKLFF.

This clonotype was seen a few times. The chain has TRBV12-3 or TRBV12-4 and TRBJ1-5, with D unclear. This CDR3 has 16 amino acids. Trimming removed 3 bases at V and 6 bases at J, with 18 bases between. CDR3 bases: TGTGCCAGCAGTTTGAGGCCTGTAAGGGAGGGTCAGCCCCAGCATTTT. Residues: CASSLRPVREGQPQHF.

The DNA of the CDR3 is TGTGCCAGCAGTTACTCGGTACTAGCGGGATTGCAGCAGTACTTC. It yields the protein CASSYSVLAGLQQYF. V gene TRBV6-5 combines with J gene TRBJ2-7, with 10 bases identical to TRBD2. J was trimmed by 8 bases and V by 0 bases; bases with no gene match: 7. In germline, CDR1 is MNHEY, CDR2 SVGAGI. The CDR3 runs to 15 residues.

The J gene is TRBJ2-1, the V gene TRBV4-3; the match to TRBD2 covers 10 bases. The CDR3 consists of 16 residues. Losses at the gene ends were 1 base for V and 4 bases for J; bases not matched to a gene: 4. CDR1 and CDR2 from the germline V gene are LGHNA and YSLEER. CDR3 bases: TGCGCCAGCAGCCAAGGGACTAGCGGATTTTACAATGAGCAGTTCTTC. Translation: CASSQGTSGFYNEQFF.

The rearrangement joins TRBV7-9 to TRBJ1-1; D is unresolved. Trimming took 1 base from V and 4 from J, leaving 4 bases between them. Germline CDR1 is SEHNR and CDR2 is FQNEAQ (reference sequence). The CDR3 runs 12 residues. This chain's CDR3 is CASSLDFTEAFF. CDR3 nucleotides: TGTGCCAGCAGCTTAGACTTCACTGAAGCTTTCTTT.

The chain carries TRBV29-1 and TRBJ2-1; D uncertain. Germline loops: CDR1 SQVTM, CDR2 ANQGSEA. V lost 3 bases to trimming and J lost 7 bases, with 4 bases between them. The CDR3 runs to 10 residues. CDR3 sequence (DNA): TGCAGCGTTGATCGGAATGAGCAGTTCTTC. Translation gives CSVDRNEQFF.

This clonotype has more than one count but fewer than ten. The chain links TRBV27 to TRBJ1-1, with a weak D call TRBD1 (6 bases). V lost 2 bases and J 8 bases, leaving 12 bases between the germline ends. Germline loops: CDR1 MNHEY, CDR2 SMNVEV (reference sequence). CDR3 length equals 13 residues. CDR3 sequence (DNA): TGTGCCAGCAGTTTAAAGGGCAGGGGCGAAGCTTTCTTT. This sequence encodes CASSLKGRGEAFF.

This chain links TRBV7-3 with TRBJ1-1; a weak D match, TRBD1 (5 bases). Trimming shortened V by 1 base and J by 1 base, and 7 bases separated the two germline ends. The CDR3 runs 14 residues. Germline V lookup: CDR1 SGHTA, CDR2 FQGTGA. CDR3 nucleotide sequence: TGTGCCAGCAGCTTAAGGGGGACGAACACTGAAGCTTTCTTT. Its translation is CASSLRGTNTEAFF.

This chain connects TRBV27 to TRBJ2-7; 9 bases line up with TRBD2. Germline loops: CDR1 MNHEY, CDR2 SMNVEV (reference sequence). The trim removed 4 bases at V and 3 bases at J, leaving 10 bases unmatched. The CDR3 totals 16 residues. The CDR3 region has the DNA TGTGCCAGCAGTTGGACTAGCGCTACCCAATACTACGAGCAGTACTTC. Protein: CASSWTSATQYYEQYF.

This chain links TRBV3-2 with TRBJ1-1; the table calls TRBD1, which could not be checked here. TRBV3-2 is deemed a pseudogene. The CDR3 is made up of 15 amino acids. This chain's CDR3 is CASSQGRDPGTEAFF. The CDR3 region has the DNA TGTGCCAGCAGCCAAGGCCGGGACCCCGGCACTGAAGCTTTCTTT.

This clonotype was counted only a few times. The rearrangement uses TRBV12-3 or TRBV12-4 and TRBJ2-1; D is perhaps TRBD2 (6 bases). The germline V and J ends were trimmed by 7 bases and 4 bases, with 14 bases remaining between them. CDR3 length: 14 residues. The DNA of the CDR3 is TGTGCCAGCAACCGGGACTCGACTTACAATGAGCAGTTCTTC. Protein product: CASNRDSTYNEQFF.

The chain is built from TRBV28 and TRBJ2-1; D is tentatively TRBD1 or TRBD2 (5 bases each). The V end was cut by 6 bases, the J end by 2 bases, with 8 bases between. CDR1 MDHEN and CDR2 SYDVKM come from the germline V gene. The CDR3 has 13 residues. This chain's CDR3 is CASRGDPYNEQFF. CDR3 coding DNA: TGTGCCAGCAGAGGGGACCCCTACAATGAGCAGTTCTTC.

This clonotype was picked up a small number of times. The chain recombines TRBV3-1 with TRBJ1-1; a possible D gene is TRBD1 (5 bases). The CDR3 totals 13 residues. With 0 bases removed from V and 7 bases from J, the gap between germline ends came to 9 bases. Germline CDR1 and CDR2: LGHDT and YNNKEL (reference sequence). This CDR3 reads CASSQEGTREAFF. The CDR3 bases are TGTGCCAGCAGCCAAGAAGGGACCCGTGAAGCTTTCTTT. The full variable domain, its missing parts supplied by reference TRBV3-1 and TRBJ1-1, is DTAVSQTPKYLVTQMGNDKSIKCEQNLGHDTMYWYKQDSKKFLKIMFSYNNKELIINETVPNRFSPKSPDKAHLNLHINSLELGDSAVYFCASSQEGTREAFFGQGTRLTVV.

The genes are TRBV27 and TRBJ1-5, with 7 bases aligning to TRBD1. This CDR3 is built from 16 residues. J gave up 0 bases and V 4 bases, and 6 bases lay outside the gene matches. The germline CDR1 and CDR2 sequences are MNHEY and SMNVEV (reference sequence). CDR3: CASSSSGTVSNQPQHF. DNA for the CDR3: TGTGCCAGCAGTTCCTCCGGGACAGTTAGCAATCAGCCCCAGCATTTT.

In DNA form, the CDR3 reads TGCAGTGCTCCCGTAGCGGGAGGGCCCCACGAGCAGTACTTC. Amino acid sequence: CSAPVAGGPHEQYF. J is TRBJ2-7 and V is TRBV20-1; 11 bases are a match to TRBD2. The germline V gene encodes CDR1 DFQATT and CDR2 SNEGSKA (reference sequence). The V and J ends lost 5 bases and 5 bases, in that order; junction bases with no gene match: 8. This CDR3 region has 14 residues.